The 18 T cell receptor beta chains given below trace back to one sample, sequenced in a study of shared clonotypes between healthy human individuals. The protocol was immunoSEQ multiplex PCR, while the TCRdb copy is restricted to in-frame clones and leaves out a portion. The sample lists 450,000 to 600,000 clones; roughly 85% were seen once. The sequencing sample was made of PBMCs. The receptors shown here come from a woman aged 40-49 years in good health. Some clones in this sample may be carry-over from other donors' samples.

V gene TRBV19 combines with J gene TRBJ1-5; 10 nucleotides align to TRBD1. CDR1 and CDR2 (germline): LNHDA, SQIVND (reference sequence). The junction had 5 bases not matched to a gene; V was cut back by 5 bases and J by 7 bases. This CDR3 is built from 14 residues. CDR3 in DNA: TGTGCCAGTAGTCAAGACAGGGGGCGACAGCCCCAGCATTTT. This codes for CASSQDRGRQPQHF.

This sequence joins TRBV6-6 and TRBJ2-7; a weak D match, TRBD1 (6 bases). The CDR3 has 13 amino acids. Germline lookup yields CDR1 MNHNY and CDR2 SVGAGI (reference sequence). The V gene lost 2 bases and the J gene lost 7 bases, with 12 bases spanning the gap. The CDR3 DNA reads TGTGCCAGCAGTTACGTGGGGGCGCGAGAGCAGTACTTC. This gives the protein CASSYVGAREQYF.

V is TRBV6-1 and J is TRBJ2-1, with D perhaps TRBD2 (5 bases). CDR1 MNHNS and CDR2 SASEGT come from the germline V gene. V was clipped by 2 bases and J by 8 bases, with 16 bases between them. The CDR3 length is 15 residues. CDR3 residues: CASSEMRRGSDEQFF. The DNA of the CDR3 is TGTGCCAGCAGTGAAATGAGACGGGGAAGCGATGAGCAGTTCTTC.

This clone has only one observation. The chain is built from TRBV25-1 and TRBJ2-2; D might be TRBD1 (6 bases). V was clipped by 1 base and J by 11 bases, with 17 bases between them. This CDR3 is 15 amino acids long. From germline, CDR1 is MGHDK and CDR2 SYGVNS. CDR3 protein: CASSESQMGRGELFF. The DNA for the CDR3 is TGTGCCAGCAGTGAATCCCAGATGGGCAGGGGAGAGCTGTTTTTT.

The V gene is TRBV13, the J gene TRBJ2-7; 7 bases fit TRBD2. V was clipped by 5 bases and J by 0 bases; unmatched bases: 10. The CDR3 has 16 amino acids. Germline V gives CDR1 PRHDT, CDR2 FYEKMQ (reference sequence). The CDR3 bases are TGTGCCAGCAGCGGATCCCCTACTAGCGCCTCCTACGAGCAGTACTTC. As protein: CASSGSPTSASYEQYF. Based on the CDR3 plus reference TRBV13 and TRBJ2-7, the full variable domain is AAGVIQSPRHLIKEKRETATLKCYPIPRHDTVYWYQQGPGQDPQFLISFYEKMQSDKGSIPDRFSAQQFSDYHSELNMSSLELGDSALYFCASSGSPTSASYEQYFGPGTRLTVT.

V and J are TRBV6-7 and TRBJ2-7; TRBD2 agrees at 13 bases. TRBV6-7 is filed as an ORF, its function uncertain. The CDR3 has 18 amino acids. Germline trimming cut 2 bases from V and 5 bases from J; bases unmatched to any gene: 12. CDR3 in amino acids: CASSYGELELAGGDEQYF. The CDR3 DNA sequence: TGTGCCAGCAGTTACGGGGAACTCGAACTAGCGGGAGGGGACGAGCAGTACTTC.

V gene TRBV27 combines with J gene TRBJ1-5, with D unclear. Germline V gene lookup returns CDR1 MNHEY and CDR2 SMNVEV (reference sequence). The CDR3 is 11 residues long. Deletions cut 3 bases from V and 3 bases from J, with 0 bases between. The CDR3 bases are TGTGCCAGCAGTTTCAATCAGCCCCAGCATTTT. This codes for CASSFNQPQHF.

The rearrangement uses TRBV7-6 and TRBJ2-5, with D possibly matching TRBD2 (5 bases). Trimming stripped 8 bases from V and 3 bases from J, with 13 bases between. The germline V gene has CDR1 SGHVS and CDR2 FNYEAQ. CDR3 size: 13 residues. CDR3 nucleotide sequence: TGTGCCAGCTCGGAAGAGGGAGAAGAGACCCAGTACTTC. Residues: CASSEEGEETQYF.

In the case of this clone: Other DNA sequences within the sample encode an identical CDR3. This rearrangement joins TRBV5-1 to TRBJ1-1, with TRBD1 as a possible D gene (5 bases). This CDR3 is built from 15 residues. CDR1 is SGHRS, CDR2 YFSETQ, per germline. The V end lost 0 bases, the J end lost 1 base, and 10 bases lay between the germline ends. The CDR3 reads CASSLDGQGNTEAFF. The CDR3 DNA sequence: TGCGCCAGCAGCTTGGACGGCCAGGGGAACACTGAAGCTTTCTTT.

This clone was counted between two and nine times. CDR3 in DNA: TGTGCCAGCAGCACGCCGGGGGCGGTGAGCAGGGCCACAGATACGCAGTATTTT. Protein sequence: CASSTPGAVSRATDTQYF. The gene calls are TRBV5-6 and TRBJ2-3; D possibly uses TRBD1 or TRBD2 (6 bases each). This CDR3 contains 18 residues. V was shortened by 4 bases and J by 2 bases, with 23 bases between the two germline ends. CDR1 is SGHDT, CDR2 YYEEEE, per germline.

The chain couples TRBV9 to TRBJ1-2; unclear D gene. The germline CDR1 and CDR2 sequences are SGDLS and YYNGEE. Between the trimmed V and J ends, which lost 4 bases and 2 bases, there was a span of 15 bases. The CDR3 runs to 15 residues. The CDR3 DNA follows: TGTGCCAGCAGCCCTCTAAGGACCGCCAACTATGGCTACACCTTC. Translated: CASSPLRTANYGYTF.

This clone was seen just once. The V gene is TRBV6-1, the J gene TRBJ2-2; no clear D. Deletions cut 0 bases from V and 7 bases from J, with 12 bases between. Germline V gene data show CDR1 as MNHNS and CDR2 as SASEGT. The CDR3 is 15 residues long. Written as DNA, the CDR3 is TGTGCCAGCAGTGAAGCGATGGGTCGTCACGGGGAGCTGTTTTTT. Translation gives CASSEAMGRHGELFF.

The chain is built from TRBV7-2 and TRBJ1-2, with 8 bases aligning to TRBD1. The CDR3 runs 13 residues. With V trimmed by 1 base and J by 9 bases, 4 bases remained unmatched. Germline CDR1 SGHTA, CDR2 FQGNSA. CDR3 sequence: CASSLEQGGSYTF. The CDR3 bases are TGTGCCAGCAGCTTAGAACAGGGGGGTAGCTACACCTTC.

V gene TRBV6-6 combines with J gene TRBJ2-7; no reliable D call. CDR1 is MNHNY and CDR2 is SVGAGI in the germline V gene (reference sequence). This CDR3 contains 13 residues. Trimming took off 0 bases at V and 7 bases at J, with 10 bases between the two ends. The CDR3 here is CASSYSGYPEQYF. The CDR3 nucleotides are TGTGCCAGCAGTTACTCAGGCTATCCGGAGCAGTACTTC.

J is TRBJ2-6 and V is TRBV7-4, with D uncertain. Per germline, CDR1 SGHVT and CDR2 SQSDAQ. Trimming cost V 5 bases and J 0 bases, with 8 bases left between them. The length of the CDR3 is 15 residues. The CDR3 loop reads CASSPTSSGANVLTF. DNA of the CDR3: TGTGCCAGCAGCCCCACCAGCTCTGGGGCCAACGTCCTGACTTTC.

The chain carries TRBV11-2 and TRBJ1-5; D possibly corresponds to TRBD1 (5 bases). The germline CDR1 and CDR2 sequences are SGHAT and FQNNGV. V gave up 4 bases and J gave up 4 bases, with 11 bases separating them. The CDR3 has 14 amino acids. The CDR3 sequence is CASSSGGGNQPQHF. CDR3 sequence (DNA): TGTGCCAGCAGCTCCGGGGGTGGAAATCAGCCCCAGCATTTT.

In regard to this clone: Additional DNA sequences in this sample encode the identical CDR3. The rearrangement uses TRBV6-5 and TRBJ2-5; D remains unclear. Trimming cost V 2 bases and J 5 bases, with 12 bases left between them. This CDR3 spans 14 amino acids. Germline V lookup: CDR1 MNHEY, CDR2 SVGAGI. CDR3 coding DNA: TGTGCCAGCAGTTACAACGGGCTCCAGGAGACCCAGTACTTC. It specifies CASSYNGLQETQYF.

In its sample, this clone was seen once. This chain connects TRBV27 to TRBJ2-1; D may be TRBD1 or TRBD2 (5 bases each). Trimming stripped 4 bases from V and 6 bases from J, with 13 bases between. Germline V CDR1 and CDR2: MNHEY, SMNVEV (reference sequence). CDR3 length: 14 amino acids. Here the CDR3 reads CASSWVSGGNEQFF. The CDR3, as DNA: TGTGCCAGCAGTTGGGTTTCTGGGGGCAATGAGCAGTTCTTC.